This T cell receptor (beta chain) stems from a study of spatial heterogeneity in lung cancer. Study details: Counts of TCR transcripts in tumor regions correlated strongly with a matched bulk RNA-seq T cell module score. Study-wide results and limits: One measure, the expanded intratumoral alpha and beta TCR count, tracked tumor mutation counts. The estimate shows that only about 7% of tumor T cells were covered for alpha and 12% to 15% for beta chains.

Specified time point: sample taken at primary tumor resection. Whole RNA, isolated from tumor, nontumor lung or frozen PBMC, was sequenced without prior sorting. Germline V gives CDR1 SGHTA, CDR2 FQGNSA. CDR3 length equals 14 residues. Trimming at V came to 5 bases and at J to 9 bases, leaving 5 bases not matched to a gene. In this sample, this clonotype turned up many times. Its antigen is still unknown. TCRdb re-derived calls from the 5' RACE reads in MiXCR, one entry per CDR3 protein. The sample holds about 100,000 distinct CDR3 sequences, 4.4% seen once. This clonotype was obtained from a male donor with early-stage non-small cell lung cancer. This sample comprised lung tumor tissue, obtained at surgery. J is TRBJ2-1 and V is TRBV7-2; 12 nucleotides line up with TRBD2. The CDR3 coding sequence is TGTGCCAGCAGCCGACGACTAGCGGGAGCTGAGCAGTTCTTC. Its protein is CASSRRLAGAEQFF. Looking up the rest from reference TRBV7-2 and TRBJ2-1 gives the full variable domain: GAGVSQSPSNKVTEKGKDVELRCDPISGHTALYWYRQSLGQGLEFLIYFQGNSAPDKSGLPSDRFSAERTGGSVSTLTIQRTQQEDSAVYLCASSRRLAGAEQFFGPGTRLTVL.